This T cell receptor (beta chain) was documented in a study of TIL therapy for anti-PD-1-resistant metastatic lung cancer. For the study at large: Tumors carried a median about 1.5 non-synonymous mutations per megabase. Study-wide points: Treatment-naive, never-smoker and oncogene-addicted patients were overrepresented in this highly selected cohort.

The time point denotes: pre-treatment sample, taken before nivolumab and TIL therapy. Pleural nodules or supraclavicular lymph nodes made up most of the excised metastases sampled. This was the immunoSEQ v3 assay. Sequencing was performed with immunoSEQ multiplex PCR; in TCRdb, only in-frame clones are kept and a portion is missing. Counted here are 50,000 or so clones, about two thirds occurring once; the ten biggest clones make up 5.6%. Remarks on this clone: What it binds is unknown.

The CDR3 loop spans 13 amino acids. Per the germline V gene, CDR1 is SGHNT and CDR2 is YYREEE (reference sequence). The V gene lost 5 bases and the J gene lost 6 bases, with 12 bases spanning the gap. The TCR sequence derives from a person aged 30 to 80 with non-small cell lung cancer. The rearrangement joins TRBV5-4 to TRBJ2-1; D could derive from TRBD1 or TRBD2 (5 bases each). The material sequenced was tumor tissue, taken at baseline. The CDR3 sequence is CASRPGTVNEQFF. The DNA of the CDR3 is TGTGCCAGCAGGCCCGGGACCGTCAATGAGCAGTTCTTC.